Below are 21 T cell receptor beta chains sequenced from a single sample in a study of blood T cell repertoires in COVID-19. Measured with immunoSEQ multiplex PCR; TCRdb has only the in-frame clones, and not every one. The sample consists of 200,000 to 250,000 clones, roughly 82% of them appearing once. The sample comprised peripheral blood. These receptors all come from a woman in her 70s with acute or convalescent COVID-19.

V and J are TRBV6-2 or TRBV6-3 and TRBJ2-5; TRBD1 is a possible D gene (5 bases). The CDR3 is 16 amino acids. The V end lost 6 bases, the J end lost 2 bases, and 19 bases lay between the germline ends. Germline CDR1 and CDR2: MNHEY and SVGEGT. The CDR3 DNA sequence: TGTGCCAGCAGCTCCCTGGTAGGGGCGGTTCAAGAGACCCAGTACTTC. As protein: CASSSLVGAVQETQYF.

V is TRBV4-3 and J is TRBJ2-1, with 12 positions matching TRBD2. The germline V gene encodes CDR1 LGHNA and CDR2 YSLEER. V lost 6 bases to trimming and J lost 10 bases; unmatched junction nucleotides: 7. This CDR3 spans 14 amino acids. CDR3 sequence (DNA): TGCGCCAGCAGTACGCTAGCGGGGGGGGGCGAGCAGTTCTTC. Translated, it gives CASSTLAGGGEQFF.

The rearrangement uses TRBV15 and TRBJ1-2; the D gene is possibly TRBD1 (6 bases). V lost 0 bases to trimming and J lost 4 bases, with 15 bases between them. The CDR3 contains 16 residues. Germline V CDR1 and CDR2: LNHNV, YYDKDF (reference sequence). In DNA form, the CDR3 reads TGTGCCACCAGCAGAGATCGAGTTGACAGGATCTATGGCTACACCTTC. This translates into CATSRDRVDRIYGYTF.

In its sample, this clone was seen once. The genes are TRBV7-2 and TRBJ2-7; 7 positions match TRBD1. The CDR3 length is 14 residues. V was pared by 4 bases and J by 2 bases, with 5 bases of the junction left unmatched. The V gene's germline CDR1 is SGHTA and CDR2 FQGNSA. CDR3 DNA sequence: TGTGCCAGCAGCTCTTCCGGGACAGCCTACGAGCAGTACTTC. Protein product: CASSSSGTAYEQYF.

V and J are TRBV4-3 and TRBJ1-1, with D possibly matching TRBD1 (5 bases). The V end was cut by 0 bases, the J end by 5 bases, with 7 bases between. Looked up from germline, CDR1 is LGHNA and CDR2 is YSLEER. The CDR3 runs 13 residues. The chain's CDR3 is CASSQDGGTEAFF. The CDR3 DNA is TGCGCCAGCAGCCAAGATGGGGGGACTGAAGCTTTCTTT.

A few counts support this clone. This chain connects TRBV27 to TRBJ2-7; D possibly corresponds to TRBD2 (6 bases). The V gene lost 3 bases and the J gene lost 12 bases, with 18 bases spanning the gap. This CDR3 has 13 residues. The V gene's germline CDR1 is MNHEY and CDR2 SMNVEV (reference sequence). Here the CDR3 reads CASSFTWDSLRYF. Here the CDR3 DNA reads TGTGCCAGCAGTTTCACCTGGGACTCGCTTCGGTACTTC.

The chain employs TRBV4-1 and TRBJ1-2; unclear D gene. The CDR3 contains 15 residues. V lost 0 bases to trimming and J lost 4 bases, with 12 bases between them. The germline gives CDR1 MGHRA, CDR2 YSYEKL. CDR3 in amino acids: CASSQDLRDRYGYTF. The CDR3 bases are TGCGCCAGCAGCCAAGATTTAAGAGATCGCTATGGCTACACCTTC.

The chain combines TRBV24-1 with TRBJ2-7; possible D gene TRBD2, 5 bases. Germline V gene lookup returns CDR1 KGHDR and CDR2 SFDVKD. The CDR3 covers 13 residues. Trimming took off 6 bases at V and 3 bases at J, with 11 bases between the two ends. The DNA for the CDR3 is TGTGCCACCAGTAGGACTGACCACTACGAGCAGTACTTC. This sequence encodes CATSRTDHYEQYF.

The table lists this clone with a few counts. The rearrangement joins TRBV7-9 to TRBJ1-1; D is unresolved. Trimming removed 1 base from V and 1 base from J, with 4 bases in between. Germline CDR1 and CDR2: SEHNR and FQNEAQ (reference sequence). The CDR3 is made up of 13 amino acids. The CDR3 sequence is CASSLEQNTEAFF. The CDR3 nucleotides read TGTGCCAGCAGCTTAGAACAGAACACTGAAGCTTTCTTT.

The CDR3 DNA is TGTGCCAGCAGCCCCAACCGTTGGGCCTATGGCTACACCTTC. Translating it yields CASSPNRWAYGYTF. The V gene is TRBV6-5, the J gene TRBJ1-2, with no clear D. The CDR3 runs to 14 residues. The V end lost 6 bases, the J end lost 4 bases, and 15 bases lay between the germline ends. Germline CDR1 and CDR2: MNHEY and SVGAGI.

The V call is TRBV19, the J call TRBJ1-1; 8 bases match TRBD1. The CDR3 extends over 14 amino acids. CDR1 LNHDA and CDR2 SQIVND come from the germline V gene (reference sequence). V dropped 7 bases and J dropped 0; count of bases not matched to a gene: 4. The CDR3 bases are TGTGCCAGTACCCGGGGACAGGTGAACACTGAAGCTTTCTTT. Protein product: CASTRGQVNTEAFF.

Points on this clone: Distinct nucleotide sequences in the sample also encode this CDR3. The rearrangement uses TRBV28 and TRBJ2-2; TRBD1 agrees at 7 bases. With 2 bases clipped from V and 2 bases from J, the junction kept 2 bases outside the gene matches. This CDR3 spans 15 amino acids. From germline, CDR1 is MDHEN and CDR2 SYDVKM. DNA of the CDR3: TGTGCCAGCAGTTTAGGGACAGTCAACACCGGGGAGCTGTTTTTT. This codes for CASSLGTVNTGELFF. Variable domain in full (rest from reference TRBV28 and TRBJ2-2): DVKVTQSSRYLVKRTGEKVFLECVQDMDHENMFWYRQDPGLGLRLIYFSYDVKMKEKGDIPEGYSVSREKKERFSLILESASTNQTSMYLCASSLGTVNTGELFFGEGSRLTVL.

The rearrangement uses TRBV27 and TRBJ1-1; 9 nucleotides align to TRBD1. In germline, CDR1 is MNHEY, CDR2 SMNVEV (reference sequence). The CDR3 is 15 residues long. Trimming cost V 6 bases and J 2 bases; bases outside gene matches: 7. Here the CDR3 DNA reads TGTGCCAGCAGAAGACCGGGACAGGGAAACACTGAAGCTTTCTTT. As protein: CASRRPGQGNTEAFF.

V usage is TRBV4-3 and J usage is TRBJ2-5; 7 nucleotides align to TRBD1. The CDR3 is 13 amino acids. The V gene end was trimmed by 0 bases and the J gene end by 5 bases; junction bases not matched to a gene: 0. CDR1 is LGHNA, CDR2 YSLEER, per germline. CDR3 protein: CASSQEQGETQYF. The CDR3 nucleotides read TGCGCCAGCAGCCAAGAACAGGGGGAGACCCAGTACTTC.

This chain connects TRBV5-4 to TRBJ1-1, with 7 bases fitting TRBD1. Germline-derived CDR1 and CDR2 are SGHNT and YYREEE (reference sequence). Trimming removed 5 bases from V and 1 base from J; junction bases left unmatched: 11. This CDR3 spans 16 amino acids. Here the CDR3 reads CASSPIRQGGNTEAFF. Written as DNA, the CDR3 is TGTGCCAGCAGTCCTATTAGACAGGGTGGGAACACTGAAGCTTTCTTT.

The chain recombines TRBV4-3 with TRBJ1-1, with a tentative D call TRBD1 (5 bases). Germline V CDR1 and CDR2: LGHNA, YSLEER. Between the trimmed V and J ends, which lost 1 base and 1 base, there was a span of 10 bases. There are 15 residues in the CDR3. CDR3 loop: CASSQGGLSNTEAFF. In DNA, the CDR3 is TGCGCCAGCAGCCAAGGGGGACTCTCGAACACTGAAGCTTTCTTT.

The chain links TRBV12-3 or TRBV12-4 to TRBJ1-2; 8 bases match TRBD1. The CDR3 consists of 13 residues. V lost 7 bases, J lost 8 bases, and 9 bases stayed unmatched. CDR3 coding DNA: TGTGCCAGCACCAGGACAGGGTCGTGGGGCTACACCTTC. Translation gives CASTRTGSWGYTF.

The chain is built from TRBV7-2 and TRBJ2-7; D may be TRBD2 (5 bases). The CDR3 runs 14 residues. Germline V CDR1 and CDR2: SGHTA, FQGNSA. V was trimmed by 1 base and J by 1 base, leaving 8 bases between them. CDR3 bases: TGTGCCAGCAGCTTAGGTCCGGGATCCTACGAGCAGTACTTC. Translation: CASSLGPGSYEQYF.

The chain recombines TRBV25-1 with TRBJ1-2; D gene unclear. Between the trimmed V and J ends, which lost 5 bases and 4 bases, there was a span of 23 bases. The CDR3 extends over 17 amino acids. Germline lookup yields CDR1 MGHDK and CDR2 SYGVNS. CDR3 nucleotide sequence: TGTGCCAGCAGTCCTCATGGTGACTCTCTGGCGGGCTATGGCTACACCTTC. Its translation: CASSPHGDSLAGYGYTF.

This rearrangement joins TRBV29-1 to TRBJ1-2, with D possibly matching TRBD1 (6 bases). The V and J ends lost 6 bases and 4 bases respectively, with 15 bases between them. The CDR3 loop spans 13 amino acids. Germline V lookup: CDR1 SQVTM, CDR2 ANQGSEA. In DNA, the CDR3 is TGCAGCGTAGAGCCCAGGGGATCCTATGGCTACACCTTC. Amino acids: CSVEPRGSYGYTF.

The chain couples TRBV19 to TRBJ2-1; TRBD2 aligns across 16 bases. The CDR3 contains 16 residues. Germline-derived CDR1 and CDR2 are LNHDA and SQIVND (reference sequence). Trimming removed 5 bases from V and 9 bases from J; junction bases left unmatched: 7. CDR3 sequence (DNA): TGTGCCAGTAGTGGTCCCGGGACTAGCGGGGGGGGTGAGCAGTTCTTC. Its translation is CASSGPGTSGGGEQFF. The entire variable domain, with the rest obtained from reference TRBV19 and TRBJ2-1, is as follows: DGGITQSPKYLFRKEGQNVTLSCEQNLNHDAMYWYRQDPGQGLRLIYYSQIVNDFQKGDIAEGYSVSREKKESFPLTVTSAQKNPTAFYLCASSGPGTSGGGEQFFGPGTRLTVL.